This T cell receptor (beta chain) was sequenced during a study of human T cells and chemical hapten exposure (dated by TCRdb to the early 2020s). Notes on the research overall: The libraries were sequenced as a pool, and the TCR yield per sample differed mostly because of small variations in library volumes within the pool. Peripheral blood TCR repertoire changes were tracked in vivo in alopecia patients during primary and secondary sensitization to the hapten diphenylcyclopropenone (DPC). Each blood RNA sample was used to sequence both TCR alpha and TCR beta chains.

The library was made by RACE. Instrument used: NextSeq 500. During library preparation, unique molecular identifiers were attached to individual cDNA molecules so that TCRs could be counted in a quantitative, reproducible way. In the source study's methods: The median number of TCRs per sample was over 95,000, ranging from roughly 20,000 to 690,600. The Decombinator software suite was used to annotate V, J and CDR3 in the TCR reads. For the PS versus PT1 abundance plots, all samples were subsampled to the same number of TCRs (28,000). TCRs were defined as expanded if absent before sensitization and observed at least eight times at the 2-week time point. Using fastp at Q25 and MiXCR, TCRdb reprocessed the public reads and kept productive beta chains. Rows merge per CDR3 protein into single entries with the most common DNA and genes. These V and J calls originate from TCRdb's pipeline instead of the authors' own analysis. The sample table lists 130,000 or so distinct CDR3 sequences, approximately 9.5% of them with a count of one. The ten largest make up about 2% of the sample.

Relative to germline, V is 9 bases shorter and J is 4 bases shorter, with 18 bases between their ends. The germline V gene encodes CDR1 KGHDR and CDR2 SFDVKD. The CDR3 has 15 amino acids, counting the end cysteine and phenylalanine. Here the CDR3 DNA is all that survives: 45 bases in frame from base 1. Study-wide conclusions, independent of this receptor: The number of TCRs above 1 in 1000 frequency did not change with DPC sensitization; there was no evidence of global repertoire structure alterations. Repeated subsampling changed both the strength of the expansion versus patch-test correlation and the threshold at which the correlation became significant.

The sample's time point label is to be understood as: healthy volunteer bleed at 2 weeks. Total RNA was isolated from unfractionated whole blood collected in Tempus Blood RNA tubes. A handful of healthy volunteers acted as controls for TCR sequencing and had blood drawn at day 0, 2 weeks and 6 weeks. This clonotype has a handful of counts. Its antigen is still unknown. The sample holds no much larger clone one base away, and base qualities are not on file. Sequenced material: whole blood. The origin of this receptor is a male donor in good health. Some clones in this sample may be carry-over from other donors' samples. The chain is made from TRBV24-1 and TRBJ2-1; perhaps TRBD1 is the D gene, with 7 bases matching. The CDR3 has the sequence CATPYRGRGYNEQFF. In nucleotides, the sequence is TGTGCCACCCCTTACAGGGGCCGGGGGTACAATGAGCAGTTCTTC.